This T cell receptor (beta chain) was identified during a study of blood T cell repertoires in COVID-19. The wider study: From T cells, B-cell-depleted T cells, or PBMCs came the material, which was cDNA or gDNA.

Germline CDR1 reads SNHLY; CDR2 reads FYNNEI. V shed 5 bases and J 7 bases; nucleotides not matched to a gene: 7. This CDR3 spans 14 amino acids. Original data processing: Reference gene primer amplification gave nucleated cell count estimates. Sequencing used immunoSEQ multiplex PCR; TCRdb keeps in-frame clones, though not all of them. Clonal size and the V and J genes are those of that table, whereas D and trimming came from the DNA. The profile covers fewer than 180,000 clones, with about 86% appearing a single time and less than 3.5% taken by the ten largest. The chain uses TRBV2 and TRBJ1-2; 10 bases match TRBD1. The sequencing input was peripheral blood. The sequence was collected from a man in his 70s with acute or convalescent COVID-19. The CDR3 DNA is TGTGCCAGCAGTCTAGGGACAGGGGTTACTGGCTACACCTTC. It specifies CASSLGTGVTGYTF.